This T cell receptor (beta chain) was identified in a study of siplizumab effects on memory and regulatory T cells (dated by TCRdb to about 2019). About the investigation overall: The study looked at the effect of siplizumab, an anti-CD2 antibody, on alloreactive T-cell subsets in allogeneic mixed lymphocyte reactions made from human PBMCs. Overall study outcomes, separate from this receptor: The cumulative frequency of alloreactive sequences traceable to unstimulated CD4+ memory T cells was significantly reduced by siplizumab. Whether proliferating Tregs from siplizumab cultures were suppressive was not functionally confirmed. Of the alloreactive CD4+ clones that could be mapped, the Treg-derived share averaged roughly 69% with siplizumab compared with around 27% in control reactions. Unstimulated naive T cells appeared to be more diverse than memory T cells, and naive cells seemed to make a substantial contribution to the alloresponse. Because sequences below about 10^-5 frequency were poorly captured, only a minor fraction of alloreactive clones could be mapped to unstimulated subsets. A naive or memory phenotype could not be assigned to roughly 80-95% of proliferating CD4+ or CD8+ clones.

About this clone itself: Its target antigen remains unknown. Base-call qualities are not available, and no considerably larger clone is one nucleotide away.

From the cysteine through the phenylalanine, the CDR3 covers 15 amino acids. Just CDR3 DNA is preserved here, 45 bases in frame from base 1. The V end loses 2 bases and the J end loses 2 bases, and a stretch of 13 bases separates them. The germline V gene supplies CDR1 LGHNA and CDR2 YSLEER. Sorted unstimulated T cells and proliferating T cells recovered from mixed lymphocyte reactions underwent TCRbeta CDR3 sequencing. Fresh whole blood from approximately 11 HLA-typed healthy donors served as the source for isolating PBMCs. The library came from the immunoSEQ multiplex PCR assay. Approximately 93,000 TCR templates per sample were assayed by the deep sequencing platform. Genomic DNA extracted from sorted T cells was the material used for TCRbeta CDR3 sequencing. In the source study's methods: The R programming language was used for the clonal analysis of the TCRbeta CDR3 data. Comparing unstimulated samples against CFSE-low samples taken after the reaction was how alloreactive CD4+ and CD8+ clones were defined. Regulatory or non-regulatory origin of alloreactive CD4+ clones was assigned by matching sequences to the sorted unstimulated Treg and non-Treg repertoires. TCRdb carries this immuneACCESS record with in-frame sequences only. Its versions omit some clonotypes, under half of them owing to an unresolved V gene in the studies checked, with the rest unexplained. V, J and clone size were drawn from that table, and D and trimming were deduced from the DNA. The sample contains 100,000 or so clones, about 92% of them found a single time. The ten largest clones represent about 0.34% of the sample.

Sequences were obtained from CD4+ T cells sorted from blood. The V and J genes are TRBV4-3 and TRBJ2-7, with a tentative D gene TRBD1 over 6 matching bases. The clonotype originates from a human donor in good health. The nucleotide sequence reads as follows: TGCGCCAGCAGCCAATATCAGGGGTCAACCTACGAGCAGTACTTC. It translates as CASSQYQGSTYEQYF.